This T cell receptor beta chain is drawn from a study of blood T cell repertoires in COVID-19. As for the study in general: From the United States, Italy and Spain came samples of acute and convalescent COVID-19. From T cells, B-cell-depleted T cells, or PBMCs came the material, which was cDNA or gDNA.

Germline values: CDR1 SGDLS, CDR2 YYNGEE. This CDR3 has 15 residues. Trimming stripped 0 bases from V and 3 bases from J, with 11 bases between. In the original analysis: By means of reference gene primer amplification, nucleated cell counts were estimated. Data came from immunoSEQ multiplex PCR; TCRdb stores just in-frame clones and leaves some out. V and J calls and clone size are given by that table; D and trimming were obtained from the DNA. The table includes under 200,000 clones, 82% detected once. Enrollees, about 18 to 89 years old, lived in 24 US areas. This TCR was sampled from a woman in her sixties with acute COVID-19. The chain uses TRBV9 and TRBJ2-3; D ambiguous. Specimen: PBMCs or T cells enriched from blood (not recorded which). Written as DNA, the CDR3 is TGTGCCAGCAGCGTAGAAGGCGGCCTAACAGATACGCAGTATTTT. The encoded protein is CASSVEGGLTDTQYF.